Listed below are T cell receptor beta chains from one sample, sequenced in a study of graft-versus-host responses after intestinal transplantation. Assay used: immunoSEQ multiplex PCR; TCRdb lists only in-frame clones, some missing. The table has some 90,000 clones, about nine tenths seen once. Their cognate antigens are unknown. Sample: unstimulated CD8+ T cells sorted from spleen or lymph node cells, taken before transplant. The receptors stem from a human donor who was the organ donor for an intestinal transplant. The CDR3 runs from the conserved cysteine through the conserved F or W. The D gene is left open where the match is weak. Clone sizes are given selectively: once, few, many, or a class where the clone is expanded.

CASSAGLSEQYF | TGTGCCAGTAGTGCAGGACTGTCCGAGCAGTACTTC | - | TRBJ2-7 | 12 | TRBV19 | -
CASSRDRVTPGELFF | TGTGCCAGCAGCCGAGACAGGGTGACACCCGGGGAGCTGTTTTTT | TRBD1 | TRBJ2-2 | 15 | TRBV7-9 | -
CASSHALLEYNEQFF | TGCGCCAGCAGCCATGCACTACTGGAGTACAATGAGCAGTTCTTC | - | TRBJ2-1 | 15 | TRBV4-3 | -
CASSQDVLNTGELFF | TGCGCCAGCAGCCAAGACGTCCTAAACACCGGGGAGCTGTTTTTT | - | TRBJ2-2 | 15 | TRBV4-3 | once
CAWSTGYEKLFF | TGTGCCTGGAGTACAGGGTATGAAAAACTGTTTTTT | - | TRBJ1-4 | 12 | TRBV30 | -
CASSLRRLAVGETQYF | TGCGCCAGCAGCTTGAGGAGACTAGCGGTGGGGGAGACCCAGTACTTC | TRBD2 | TRBJ2-5 | 16 | TRBV5-1 | -
CASSQETGGAGDTQYF | TGTGCCAGCAGCCAAGAGACAGGGGGGGCTGGAGATACGCAGTATTTT | TRBD1 | TRBJ2-3 | 16 | TRBV4-2 | -
CASSQGHNEQYF | TGCGCCAGTTCACAGGGTCATAACGAGCAGTACTTC | - | TRBJ2-7 | 12 | TRBV10-2 | -
CASSKGTGLYYEQYF | TGTGCCAGCAGCAAGGGGACAGGACTTTACTACGAGCAGTACTTC | TRBD1 | TRBJ2-7 | 15 | TRBV11-2 | -
CASSLAVGSGGGQETQYF | TGCGCCAGCAGCTTGGCCGTCGGCAGCGGGGGGGGCCAAGAGACCCAGTACTTC | TRBD2 | TRBJ2-5 | 18 | TRBV5-1 | -
CASSQVRDRTDTQYF | TGTGCCAGCAGCCAAGTGCGGGACAGAACAGATACGCAGTATTTT | - | TRBJ2-3 | 15 | TRBV7-9 | -
CASSPDSFNTEAFF | TGTGCCAGCAGCCCCGACAGCTTTAACACTGAAGCTTTCTTT | - | TRBJ1-1 | 14 | TRBV4-2 | -
CASRGLVGGEQYF | TGTGCCAGCAGGGGACTGGTCGGTGGTGAGCAGTACTTC | - | TRBJ2-7 | 13 | TRBV2 | once
CASSPAQGANYGYTF | TGCGCCAGCAGCCCTGCGCAGGGCGCTAACTATGGCTACACCTTC | - | TRBJ1-2 | 15 | TRBV4-3 | -
CSASEETQYF | TGCAGTGCTAGCGAAGAGACCCAGTACTTC | - | TRBJ2-5 | 10 | TRBV20-1 | -
CASSTATSGALQETQYF | TGTGCCAGCAGCACCGCGACTAGCGGGGCGCTACAAGAGACCCAGTACTTC | TRBD2 | TRBJ2-5 | 17 | TRBV7-9 | -
CASSSQGNEQYF | TGTGCCAGCAGTTCTCAGGGCAACGAGCAGTACTTC | - | TRBJ2-7 | 12 | TRBV27 | -
CASRGTGGNTEAFF | TGTGCCAGCAGGGGGACAGGGGGCAACACTGAAGCTTTCTTT | TRBD1 | TRBJ1-1 | 14 | TRBV6-5 | -
CASSLSGGTGFGNEQFF | TGTGCCAGCAGCCTCTCTGGCGGGACAGGGTTCGGCAATGAGCAGTTCTTC | TRBD1 | TRBJ2-1 | 17 | TRBV7-6 | -
CASSAREGINEQFF | TGTGCCAGTAGCGCTAGGGAGGGGATTAATGAGCAGTTCTTC | TRBD2 | TRBJ2-1 | 14 | TRBV19 | -
CASSAGSSSFNEQFF | TGTGCCAGCAGTGCCGGGAGCAGTTCCTTCAATGAGCAGTTCTTC | - | TRBJ2-1 | 15 | TRBV2 | -
CASSVYSGGPGDTQYF | TGTGCCAGCAGCGTTTATAGCGGGGGGCCGGGGGATACGCAGTATTTT | TRBD2 | TRBJ2-3 | 16 | TRBV9 | -
CASSQSTRGSYEQYF | TGCGCCAGCAGCCAGTCGACTAGGGGTTCCTACGAGCAGTACTTC | - | TRBJ2-7 | 15 | TRBV4-3 | -
CASSGLLAGSYTDTQYF | TGTGCCAGCAGCGGACTCCTAGCGGGGTCCTACACAGATACGCAGTATTTT | TRBD2 | TRBJ2-3 | 17 | TRBV9 | once
CASSAWHEQFF | TGTGCCAGCAGTGCCTGGCATGAGCAGTTCTTC | - | TRBJ2-1 | 11 | TRBV25-1 | few
CARHRYYEQYF | TGTGCCAGACATAGATACTACGAGCAGTACTTC | - | TRBJ2-7 | 11 | TRBV19 | -
CASSGTGKGKNIQYF | TGTGCCAGCAGCGGGACAGGGAAGGGCAAAAACATTCAGTACTTC | TRBD1 | TRBJ2-4 | 15 | TRBV7-9 | -
CASGTTDTQYF | TGTGCCAGCGGGACAACAGATACGCAGTATTTT | - | TRBJ2-3 | 11 | TRBV9 | once
CASSSSSYEQYF | TGTGCCAGCAGCTCGAGCTCCTACGAGCAGTACTTC | - | TRBJ2-7 | 12 | TRBV9 | -
CASSHRGQGTGELFF | TGTGCCAGCAGCCATCGGGGACAGGGGACCGGGGAGCTGTTTTTT | TRBD1 | TRBJ2-2 | 15 | TRBV14 | -
CASSSPGQGRTGELFF | TGCGCCAGCAGCTCGCCGGGACAGGGGCGCACCGGGGAGCTGTTTTTT | TRBD1 | TRBJ2-2 | 16 | TRBV5-1 | -
CASSLQAANTGELFF | TGTGCCAGCAGTTTACAGGCCGCGAACACCGGGGAGCTGTTTTTT | - | TRBJ2-2 | 15 | TRBV25-1 | -
CASSVLSYEQYF | TGTGCCAGCAGTGTCCTCTCCTACGAGCAGTACTTC | - | TRBJ2-7 | 12 | TRBV6-1 | once
CASSFIGGTYEQYF | TGTGCCAGCAGCTTCATAGGGGGTACCTACGAGCAGTACTTC | - | TRBJ2-7 | 14 | TRBV7-2 | -
CASSLVGDRGRGYTF | TGTGCCAGCAGCCTCGTCGGGGACAGGGGGCGCGGCTACACCTTC | TRBD1 | TRBJ1-2 | 15 | TRBV7-9 | -
CASSGSGYYGYTF | TGTGCCAGCAGCGGATCAGGTTACTATGGCTACACCTTC | - | TRBJ1-2 | 13 | TRBV5-4 | -
CASSIGTGPYYEQYF | TGTGCCAGTAGTATTGGCACAGGACCTTACTACGAGCAGTACTTC | - | TRBJ2-7 | 15 | TRBV19 | -
CASSLRGHFTDTQYF | TGTGCCAGCAGCTTACGCGGACACTTCACAGATACGCAGTATTTT | - | TRBJ2-3 | 15 | TRBV7-2 | -
CASSIGGANTEAFF | TGTGCCAGTAGTATCGGGGGGGCGAACACTGAAGCTTTCTTT | - | TRBJ1-1 | 14 | TRBV19 | once
CASTPWAATEAFF | TGTGCCAGTACCCCCTGGGCAGCTACCGAAGCTTTCTTT | - | TRBJ1-1 | 13 | TRBV19 | -
CASSQTNLYGYTF | TGTGCCAGCAGCCAAACAAACCTCTATGGCTACACCTTC | - | TRBJ1-2 | 13 | TRBV4-2 | -
CASSLEPGSYNSPLHF | TGTGCCAGCAGCTTAGAGCCCGGCTCCTATAATTCACCCCTCCACTTT | - | TRBJ1-6 | 16 | TRBV7-2 | -
CASSISGGGNEQFF | TGTGCCAGCAGCATCTCCGGGGGGGGGAATGAGCAGTTCTTC | TRBD2 | TRBJ2-1 | 14 | TRBV7-3 | -
CASSQNYIRDSPINTGELFF | TGCGCCAGCAGCCAGAATTACATCCGGGACAGTCCTATAAACACCGGGGAGCTGTTTTTT | TRBD1 | TRBJ2-2 | 20 | TRBV4-3 | -
CASSIDQANLNTEAFF | TGTGCCAGTAGTATAGATCAGGCGAATTTGAACACTGAAGCTTTCTTT | - | TRBJ1-1 | 16 | TRBV19 | -
CASSLRTSGKTQYF | TGTGCCAGCAGTTTGAGGACTAGCGGGAAGACCCAGTACTTC | TRBD2 | TRBJ2-5 | 14 | TRBV27 | -
CASSLGGLRGSNEQFF | TGCGCCAGCAGTTTGGGGGGGCTTCGGGGGTCCAATGAGCAGTTCTTC | - | TRBJ2-1 | 16 | TRBV10-2 | few
CASSISGFGEQYF | TGTGCCAGTAGTATCTCGGGGTTTGGCGAGCAGTACTTC | - | TRBJ2-7 | 13 | TRBV19 | -